This T cell receptor (beta chain) stems from a study of shared clonotypes between healthy human individuals. Study findings and constraints: The study generally estimated greater richness for naive than memory subsets.

This clone was found a few times. Its antigen is still unknown. Germline lookup yields CDR1 SGHVS and CDR2 FQNEAQ. The CDR3 contains 16 residues. V was clipped by 4 bases and J by 1 base, with 16 bases between them. Generated by immunoSEQ multiplex PCR, the TCRdb table keeps only in-frame clones and is missing some. The sample gives some 660,000 clones, around 73% of which show up once; 1.5% to 2% is in the top ten. The sample consisted of memory CD4+ T cells sorted from blood. Indicated subset: CD45RA-negative fraction. This receptor was taken from a woman younger than 45 in good health. This chain links TRBV7-8 with TRBJ1-1, with TRBD1 as a possible D gene (5 bases). The DNA for the CDR3 is TGTGCCAGCAGCTCCGTCCTACTGACAGCGAACACTGAAGCTTTCTTT. Translation: CASSSVLLTANTEAFF.